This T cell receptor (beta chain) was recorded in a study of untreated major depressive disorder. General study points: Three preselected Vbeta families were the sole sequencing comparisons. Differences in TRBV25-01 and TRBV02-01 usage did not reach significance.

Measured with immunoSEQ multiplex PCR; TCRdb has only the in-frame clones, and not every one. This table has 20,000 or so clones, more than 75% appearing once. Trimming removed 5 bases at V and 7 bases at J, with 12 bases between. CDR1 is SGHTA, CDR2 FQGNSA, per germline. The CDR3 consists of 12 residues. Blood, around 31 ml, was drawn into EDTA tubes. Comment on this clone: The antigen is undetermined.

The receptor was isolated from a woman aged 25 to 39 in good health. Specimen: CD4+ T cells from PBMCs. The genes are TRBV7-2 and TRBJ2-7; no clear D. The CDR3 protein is CASSPTRGEQYF. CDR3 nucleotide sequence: TGTGCCAGCAGCCCGACAAGAGGAGAGCAGTACTTC.